The source of this T cell receptor beta chain is a study of human T cells and chemical hapten exposure. The time point was: patch test 1, 2 weeks after DPC sensitization. Indicated treatment: therapeutic diphenylcyclopropenone sensitization with weekly scalp DPC. This clonotype was seen repeatedly, ten times or more. TCRdb reanalysed the RACE reads using MiXCR and keeps one entry per CDR3 protein. The data contain roughly 86,000 distinct CDR3 sequences, approximately 10% of them singletons. The CDR3 extends over 16 amino acids. The material was whole blood, obtained in connection with sensitization to the hapten diphenylcyclopropenone (DPC). The chain joins TRBV21-1 to TRBJ2-3. TRBV21-1 is tagged as a pseudogene. This clonotype was obtained from a man aged 35-49 years with alopecia areata. Some clones in this sample may be carry-over from other donors' samples. The CDR3 protein is CASSKELEEGTDTQYF. For the CDR3, the DNA is TGTGCCAGCAGCAAAGAACTCGAAGAAGGCACAGATACGCAGTATTTT.